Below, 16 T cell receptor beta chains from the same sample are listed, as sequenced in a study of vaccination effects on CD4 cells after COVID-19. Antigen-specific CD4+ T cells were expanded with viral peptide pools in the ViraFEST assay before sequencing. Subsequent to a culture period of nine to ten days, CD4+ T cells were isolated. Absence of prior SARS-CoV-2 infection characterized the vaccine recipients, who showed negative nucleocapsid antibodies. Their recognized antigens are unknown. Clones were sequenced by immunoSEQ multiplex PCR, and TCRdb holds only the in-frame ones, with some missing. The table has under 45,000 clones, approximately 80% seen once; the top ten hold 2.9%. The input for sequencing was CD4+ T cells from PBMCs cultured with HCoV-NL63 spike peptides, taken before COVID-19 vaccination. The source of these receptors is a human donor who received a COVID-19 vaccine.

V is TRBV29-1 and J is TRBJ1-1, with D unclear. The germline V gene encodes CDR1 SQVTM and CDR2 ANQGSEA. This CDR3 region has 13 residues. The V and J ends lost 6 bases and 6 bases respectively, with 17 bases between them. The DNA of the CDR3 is TGCAGCGTCCAAAGGAGGGAGTCGCCTGAAGCTTTCTTT. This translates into CSVQRRESPEAFF.

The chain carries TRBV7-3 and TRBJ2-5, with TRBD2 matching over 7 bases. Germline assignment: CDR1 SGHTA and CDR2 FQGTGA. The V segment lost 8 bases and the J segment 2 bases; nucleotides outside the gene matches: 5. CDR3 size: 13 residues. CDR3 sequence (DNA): TGTGCCAGCTCGGGGGGTTGGCAAGAGACCCAGTACTTC. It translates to CASSGGWQETQYF. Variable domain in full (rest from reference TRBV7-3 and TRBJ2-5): GAGVSQTPSNKVTEKGKYVELRCDPISGHTALYWYRQSLGQGPEFLIYFQGTGAADDSGLPNDRFFAVRPEGSVSTLKIQRTERGDSAVYLCASSGGWQETQYFGPGTRLLVL.

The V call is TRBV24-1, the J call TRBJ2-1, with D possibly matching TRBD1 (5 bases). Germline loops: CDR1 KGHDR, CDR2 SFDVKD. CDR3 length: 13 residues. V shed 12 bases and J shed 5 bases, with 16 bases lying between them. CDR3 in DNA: TGTGCCGCCGGGCCCTCGGACAACAATGAGCAGTTCTTC. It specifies CAAGPSDNNEQFF.

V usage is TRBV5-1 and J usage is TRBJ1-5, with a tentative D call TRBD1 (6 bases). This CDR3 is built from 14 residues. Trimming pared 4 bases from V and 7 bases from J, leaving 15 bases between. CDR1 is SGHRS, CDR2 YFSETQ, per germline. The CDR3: CASSVGPQGQPQHF. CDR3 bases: TGCGCCAGCAGCGTGGGGCCCCAGGGGCAGCCCCAGCATTTT.

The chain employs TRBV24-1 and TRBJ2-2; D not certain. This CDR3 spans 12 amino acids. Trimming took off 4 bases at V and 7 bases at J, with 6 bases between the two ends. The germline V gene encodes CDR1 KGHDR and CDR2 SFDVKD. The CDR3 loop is CATSDSIGELFF. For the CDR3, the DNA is TGTGCCACCAGTGACTCAATCGGGGAGCTGTTTTTT.

CDR3 sequence (DNA): TGTGCCACCAGTGATCTCACCGGGACACCGGCGGAGACCCAGTACTTC. Translation gives CATSDLTGTPAETQYF. This chain connects TRBV24-1 to TRBJ2-5, with a tentative D call TRBD1 (6 bases). With 3 bases removed from V and 5 bases from J, the gap between germline ends came to 18 bases. CDR1 and CDR2 from the germline V gene are KGHDR and SFDVKD. The CDR3 is 16 residues long.

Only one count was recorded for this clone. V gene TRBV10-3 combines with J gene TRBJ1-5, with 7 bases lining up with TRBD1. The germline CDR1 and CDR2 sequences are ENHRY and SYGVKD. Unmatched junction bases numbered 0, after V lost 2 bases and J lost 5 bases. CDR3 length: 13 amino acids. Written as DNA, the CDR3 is TGTGCCATCAGTGAGACAGGGGATCAGCCCCAGCATTTT. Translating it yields CAISETGDQPQHF.

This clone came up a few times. The CDR3: CAWSVRGNEQFF. CDR3 coding DNA: TGTGCCTGGAGTGTACGGGGGAATGAGCAGTTCTTC. This chain joins TRBV30 and TRBJ2-1; D is possibly TRBD2 (6 bases). Germline values: CDR1 GTSNPN, CDR2 SVGIG (reference sequence). The CDR3 length is 12 residues. The V end was cut by 0 bases, the J end by 7 bases, with 7 bases between.

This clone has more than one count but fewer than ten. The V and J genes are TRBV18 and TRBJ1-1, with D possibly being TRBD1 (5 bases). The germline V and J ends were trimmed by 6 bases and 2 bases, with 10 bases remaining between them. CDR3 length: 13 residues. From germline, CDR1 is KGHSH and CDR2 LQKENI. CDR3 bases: TGTGCCAGCTCGCGGGACTTTAACACTGAAGCTTTCTTT. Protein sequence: CASSRDFNTEAFF.

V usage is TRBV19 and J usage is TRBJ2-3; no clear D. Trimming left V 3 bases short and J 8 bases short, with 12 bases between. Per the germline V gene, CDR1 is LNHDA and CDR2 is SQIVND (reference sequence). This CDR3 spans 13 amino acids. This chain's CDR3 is CASSMRREGTQYF. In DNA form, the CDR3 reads TGTGCCAGTAGTATGAGGAGAGAAGGTACGCAGTATTTT.

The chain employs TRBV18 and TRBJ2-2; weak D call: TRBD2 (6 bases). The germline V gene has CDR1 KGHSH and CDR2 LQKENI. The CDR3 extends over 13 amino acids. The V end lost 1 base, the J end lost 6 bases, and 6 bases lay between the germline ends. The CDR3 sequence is CASSPREAGELFF. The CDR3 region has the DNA TGTGCCAGCTCACCACGGGAGGCCGGGGAGCTGTTTTTT. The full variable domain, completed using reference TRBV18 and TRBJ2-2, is NAGVMQNPRHLVRRRGQEARLRCSPMKGHSHVYWYRQLPEEGLKFMVYLQKENIIDESGMPKERFSAEFPKEGPSILRIQQVVRGDSAAYFCASSPREAGELFFGEGSRLTVL.

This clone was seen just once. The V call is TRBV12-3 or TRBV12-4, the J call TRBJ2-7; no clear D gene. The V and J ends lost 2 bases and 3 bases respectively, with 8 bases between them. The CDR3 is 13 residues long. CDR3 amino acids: CASSLYPNYEQYV. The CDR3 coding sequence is TGTGCCAGCAGTTTATATCCCAACTACGAGCAGTACGTC.

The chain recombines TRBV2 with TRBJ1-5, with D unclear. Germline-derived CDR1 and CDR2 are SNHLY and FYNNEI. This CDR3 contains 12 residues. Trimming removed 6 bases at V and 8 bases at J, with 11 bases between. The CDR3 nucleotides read TGTGCCAGCAGGGCCCGGTTAGAGCCCCAGCATTTT. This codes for CASRARLEPQHF.

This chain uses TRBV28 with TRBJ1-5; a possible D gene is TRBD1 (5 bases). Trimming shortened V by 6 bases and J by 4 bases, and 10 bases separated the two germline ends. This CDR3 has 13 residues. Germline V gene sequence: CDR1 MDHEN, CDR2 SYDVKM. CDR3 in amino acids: CASRSGGNQPQHF. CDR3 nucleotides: TGTGCCAGCAGAAGCGGGGGGAATCAGCCCCAGCATTTT.

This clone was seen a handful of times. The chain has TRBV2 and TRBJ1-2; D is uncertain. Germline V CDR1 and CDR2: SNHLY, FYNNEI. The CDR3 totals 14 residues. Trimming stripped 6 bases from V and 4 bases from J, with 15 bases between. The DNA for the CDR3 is TGTGCCAGCAGAGCTACGACCGCCATCTATGGCTACACCTTC. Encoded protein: CASRATTAIYGYTF.

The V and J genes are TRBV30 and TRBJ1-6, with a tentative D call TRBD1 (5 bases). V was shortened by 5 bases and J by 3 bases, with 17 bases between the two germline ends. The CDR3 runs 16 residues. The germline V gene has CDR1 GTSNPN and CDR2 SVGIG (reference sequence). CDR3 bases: TGTGCCTGGGGGGACCGGGACGGCCACTATAATTCACCCCTCCACTTT. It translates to CAWGDRDGHYNSPLHF.